The source of this T cell receptor beta chain is a study of cytomegalovirus exposure and HLA in healthy donors. Notes on the study in general: Reports credit the classifier with highly specific, highly sensitive diagnosis of cytomegalovirus status.

The CDR3 loop spans 16 amino acids. CDR1 is ENHRY, CDR2 SYGVKD, per germline. V gave up 4 bases and J gave up 4 bases; unmatched junction bases: 7. PCR used 60 Vbeta primers and 13 Jbeta primers. The table came from immunoSEQ multiplex PCR; TCRdb's copy has only in-frame clones and leaves some out. This sample contains 87,000 or so clones. Regarding this clone: No antigen is known for it.

The chain recombines TRBV10-3 with TRBJ2-2; 9 bases match TRBD2. The sequence came from a middle-aged man in good health and CMV-seropositive. The sample taken for sequencing was PBMCs. CDR3 nucleotide sequence: TGTGCCATCAGTGTTGGCGGGAGGGCCTCCACCGGGGAGCTGTTTTTT. Protein: CAISVGGRASTGELFF.